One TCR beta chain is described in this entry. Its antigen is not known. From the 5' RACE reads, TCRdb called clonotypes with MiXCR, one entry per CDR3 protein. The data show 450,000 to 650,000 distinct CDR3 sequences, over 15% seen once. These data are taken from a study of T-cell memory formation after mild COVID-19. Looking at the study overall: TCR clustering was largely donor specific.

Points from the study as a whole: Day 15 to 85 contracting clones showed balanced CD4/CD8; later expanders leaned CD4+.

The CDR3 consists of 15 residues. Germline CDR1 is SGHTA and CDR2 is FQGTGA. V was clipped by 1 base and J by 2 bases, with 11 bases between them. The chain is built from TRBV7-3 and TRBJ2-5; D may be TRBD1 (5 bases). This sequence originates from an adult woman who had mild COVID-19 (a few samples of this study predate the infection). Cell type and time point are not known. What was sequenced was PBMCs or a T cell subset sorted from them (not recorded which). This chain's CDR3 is CASSLMAGRQETQYF. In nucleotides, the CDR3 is TGTGCCAGCAGCTTAATGGCAGGGCGGCAAGAGACCCAGTACTTC.